The rows below give T cell receptor beta chains drawn from one sample of a study of blood T cell repertoires in COVID-19. Using immunoSEQ multiplex PCR, the repertoire was profiled, and TCRdb retains in-frame clones only, with some absent. The data contain some 200,000 clones, roughly 83% of them singletons. The sequencing sample was made of PBMCs or T cells enriched from blood (not recorded which). The origin of the receptors is a woman in her thirties or forties with acute COVID-19. Each CDR3 is given with its conserved first and last residue. Fields, in order: V gene, J gene, clone size, D gene, CDR3 DNA, CDR3 protein. A D gene is named only where the DNA matches it firmly. Rows may omit the clone size; those that give it use once, few, many or a size class.

V: TRBV20-1; J: TRBJ1-2; size: once; D: .; DNA: TGCAGTGCTGGGGGGGGCTATGGCTACACCTTC; CDR3: CSAGGGYGYTF
V: TRBV5-4; J: TRBJ1-1; size: once; D: .; DNA: TGTGCCAGCAGCCGAACCGGGGTCCCCACTGAAGCTTTCTTT; CDR3: CASSRTGVPTEAFF
V: TRBV30; J: TRBJ2-3; size: .; D: .; DNA: TGTGCCTGGAGTGTACGCCGGGCAGATACGCAGTATTTT; CDR3: CAWSVRRADTQYF
V: TRBV7-2; J: TRBJ2-1; size: .; D: TRBD2; DNA: TGTGCCAGCGCCAAGCTAGCGGGGGGTTACAATGAGCAGTTCTTC; CDR3: CASAKLAGGYNEQFF
V: TRBV19; J: TRBJ2-1; size: .; D: .; DNA: TGTGCCAGTAGTGCTGCGGGGCGGGAGCAGTTCTTC; CDR3: CASSAAGREQFF
V: TRBV4-1; J: TRBJ2-2; size: .; D: .; DNA: TGCGCCAGCAGCCAAGACTTCCCAGGGGCCCCTGGCACCGGGGAGCTGTTTTTT; CDR3: CASSQDFPGAPGTGELFF
V: TRBV30; J: TRBJ2-7; size: .; D: TRBD2; DNA: TGTGCCTGGCACGCAGGACTAGCGGGAGGTTCCTACGAGCAGTACTTC; CDR3: CAWHAGLAGGSYEQYF
V: TRBV14; J: TRBJ2-1; size: .; D: TRBD2; DNA: TGTGCCAGCAGCAGATTAGCGGGGCGCAATGAGCAGTTCTTC; CDR3: CASSRLAGRNEQFF
V: TRBV7-2; J: TRBJ2-2; size: .; D: TRBD2; DNA: TGTGCCAGCAGCTTTCGAGGGAGTGCGGGGGGGCGGACCGGGGAGCTGTTTTTT; CDR3: CASSFRGSAGGRTGELFF
V: TRBV28; J: TRBJ1-2; size: .; D: TRBD1; DNA: TGTGCCAGCAGTTTGCCCCCCGGGACAGGCGGCTACACCTTC; CDR3: CASSLPPGTGGYTF
V: TRBV18; J: TRBJ2-3; size: .; D: TRBD2; DNA: TGTGCCAGCTCACCGTTGACTAGCTTCCGCACAGATACGCAGTATTTT; CDR3: CASSPLTSFRTDTQYF
V: TRBV19; J: TRBJ2-5; size: .; D: .; DNA: TGTGCCAGTAGTCAGCGGGACCAAGAGACCCAGTACTTC; CDR3: CASSQRDQETQYF
V: TRBV6-5; J: TRBJ2-5; size: .; D: .; DNA: TGTGCCAGCACCAGGACTGGGCAAGAGACCCAGTACTTC; CDR3: CASTRTGQETQYF
V: TRBV11-2; J: TRBJ1-2; size: .; D: TRBD1; DNA: TGTGCCAGCAGCCCCCGACAGGGTAACTATGGCTACACCTTC; CDR3: CASSPRQGNYGYTF
V: TRBV20-1; J: TRBJ1-6; size: .; D: TRBD1; DNA: TGCAGTGCTACTGAGGACAGGGCAAATTCACCCCTCCACTTT; CDR3: CSATEDRANSPLHF
V: TRBV5-4; J: TRBJ2-3; size: .; D: .; DNA: TGTGCCAGCAGCTTGAGGAGCTCCGGCACAGATACGCAGTATTTT; CDR3: CASSLRSSGTDTQYF
V: TRBV29-1; J: TRBJ2-7; size: .; D: .; DNA: TGCAGCGCCCTCGGACAGAACCACGAGCAGTACTTC; CDR3: CSALGQNHEQYF
V: TRBV5-4; J: TRBJ1-6; size: few; D: TRBD1; DNA: TGTGCCAGCAGCTTAACAGGGGTTTCGTATTCACCCCTCCACTTT; CDR3: CASSLTGVSYSPLHF
V: TRBV4-3; J: TRBJ1-2; size: .; D: .; DNA: TGCGCCAGCAATCCAGGTTCGGATAACTATGGCTACACCTTC; CDR3: CASNPGSDNYGYTF
V: TRBV9; J: TRBJ2-1; size: .; D: TRBD2; DNA: TGTGCCAGCAGCCAAACCCTATTACTAGCGGAATACAATGAGCAGTTCTTC; CDR3: CASSQTLLLAEYNEQFF
V: TRBV7-2; J: TRBJ2-5; size: .; D: .; DNA: TGTGCCAGCAGCATCAATAGCGGACACCAAGAGACCCAGTACTTC; CDR3: CASSINSGHQETQYF
V: TRBV6-5; J: TRBJ2-3; size: .; D: TRBD1; DNA: TGTGCCGGGGGACAGGGTCTAAGAGATACGCAGTATTTT; CDR3: CAGGQGLRDTQYF
V: TRBV4-3; J: TRBJ2-1; size: few; D: TRBD2; DNA: TGCGCCAGCAGCCAAGAGCACCCGGGACTAGCGGGGGCCCCCAATGAGCAGTTCTTC; CDR3: CASSQEHPGLAGAPNEQFF
V: TRBV4-2; J: TRBJ2-7; size: few; D: TRBD1; DNA: TGTGCCAGCAGCCTGGACAGGGTTTCATACGAGCAGTACTTC; CDR3: CASSLDRVSYEQYF
V: TRBV3-1/TRBV3-2; J: TRBJ1-2; size: .; D: .; DNA: TGTGCCAGCAGCCAAGATGTCAGCTATGGCTACACCTTC; CDR3: CASSQDVSYGYTF
V: TRBV7-9; J: TRBJ1-4; size: .; D: TRBD1; DNA: TGTGCCAGCAGCGTTTCCGGGACAGATGAAAAACTGTTTTTT; CDR3: CASSVSGTDEKLFF
V: TRBV4-1; J: TRBJ2-3; size: .; D: TRBD1; DNA: TGCGCCAGCCGTAGGGACAGTAGCACAGATACGCAGTATTTT; CDR3: CASRRDSSTDTQYF
V: TRBV28; J: TRBJ1-5; size: once; D: TRBD1; DNA: TGTGCCAGCACGCACGGACAGGGCACTAGCAATCAGCCCCAGCATTTT; CDR3: CASTHGQGTSNQPQHF
V: TRBV4-1; J: TRBJ2-3; size: .; D: TRBD2; DNA: TGCGCCAGCAGCCAAGAGAGACTAGCGGGGGGGCCCGATACGCAGTATTTT; CDR3: CASSQERLAGGPDTQYF
V: TRBV15; J: TRBJ1-1; size: .; D: TRBD1; DNA: TGTGCCACCAGCACGTGGGACAGGGTAGGAGCTTTCTTT; CDR3: CATSTWDRVGAFF
V: TRBV14; J: TRBJ2-2; size: .; D: TRBD2; DNA: TGTGCCAGCAGCCGCCACGGACTAGCGGGAGATCCCGGGGAGCTGTTTTTT; CDR3: CASSRHGLAGDPGELFF
V: TRBV10-3; J: TRBJ1-4; size: once; D: .; DNA: TGTGCCACAGGACAGCGGGACGAAAAACTGTTTTTT; CDR3: CATGQRDEKLFF
V: TRBV21-1; J: TRBJ1-4; size: few; D: .; DNA: TGTGCCAGCAGCAAAGGCTCAGGGCAAGAAAAACTGTTTTTT; CDR3: CASSKGSGQEKLFF
V: TRBV5-5; J: TRBJ1-2; size: .; D: .; DNA: TGTGCCAGCAGCCGAGGACAAGAACCTCACTATGGCTACACCTTC; CDR3: CASSRGQEPHYGYTF
V: TRBV9; J: TRBJ2-7; size: .; D: .; DNA: TGTGCCAGCAGCGTAGAGGTCAGGGGTTCCGAGCAGTACTTC; CDR3: CASSVEVRGSEQYF
V: TRBV5-1; J: TRBJ2-3; size: .; D: .; DNA: TGCGCCAGCAGCACTGGACAGTCTACATTCACAGATACGCAGTATTTT; CDR3: CASSTGQSTFTDTQYF
V: TRBV7-2; J: TRBJ2-3; size: .; D: .; DNA: TGTGCCAGCAGCTTTTCCAAAGATACGCAGTATTTT; CDR3: CASSFSKDTQYF
V: TRBV14; J: TRBJ2-3; size: .; D: .; DNA: TGTGCCAGCAGCCAAGAGGCCTCTAGCACAGATACGCAGTATTTT; CDR3: CASSQEASSTDTQYF
V: TRBV10-2; J: TRBJ2-2; size: .; D: TRBD2; DNA: TGCGCCAGCAGTGTAGGTCTAGCGGGAGTCACCGGGGAGCTGTTTTTT; CDR3: CASSVGLAGVTGELFF
V: TRBV29-1; J: TRBJ1-2; size: .; D: TRBD1; DNA: TGCAGCGTCCCGAGGGACAGGGCGAGGTATGGCTACACCTTC; CDR3: CSVPRDRARYGYTF